This T cell receptor beta chain was retrieved from a study of glioma-infiltrating T cells (dated by TCRdb to about 2016). Background for the entire study: The study sequenced TCR alpha- and beta-chain repertoires from glioma tissue, from non-neoplastic brain tissue and from matched peripheral blood mononuclear cells. To gauge divergence between tissue and blood T-cell populations, every tissue-infiltrating repertoire was compared against the peripheral blood repertoire from the same patient. The paired cohort was made up of three low-grade glioma patients, several primary glioblastoma patients and three non-glioma patients who contributed non-neoplastic brain tissue. Points the paper makes about the study in general: VJ-independent divergence between tissue and blood was found to be below expectation in non-neoplastic patients but above expectation in all gliomas, particularly low-grade gliomas. Only a very small number of CDR3 sequences turned up in both tissue and blood, a result put down to high CDR3 diversity combined with limited sampling. Group comparisons were based on small numbers of patients: three non-neoplastic, three low-grade glioma and several glioblastoma patients.

CDR1 and CDR2, looked up from the germline V gene, are LGHNA and YNFKEQ. Trimming takes 2 bases from V and 3 bases from J, and the germline ends sit 22 bases apart. The CDR3 spans 18 residues, from the cysteine through the phenylalanine. Only the CDR3 portion is preserved as DNA: 54 bases, with reading frame beginning at the first base. With respect to this clonotype: The clone's antigen remains unknown. No base qualities exist here, and no much larger clone lies one base off it.

The iRepertoire nested amplicon-rescue multiplex PCR (arm-PCR) platform was used to amplify TCR alpha and beta CDR3 regions from RNA. For one-step reverse transcription and amplification, about 95-450 ng of tissue mRNA or PBMC total RNA was used as input. Following bead purification, Illumina adapters were added through a secondary multiplex PCR, and the libraries were then gel-purified between 200 and 400 bp. Libraries carried internal 6-nucleotide barcodes used for demultiplexing. Libraries were sequenced on an Illumina MiSeq with 2x220 or 2x250 nucleotide paired-end reads. The source study handled its data this way. FLASH 1.2.11 was used to merge paired reads, and BWA-MEM then aligned the reads to the GRCh37 human genome before TRA and TRB reads were extracted. For V and J assignment, an IMGT-derived reference of cassette sequences and CDR3 motifs that included pseudogenes was used. Three-frame translation of reads was performed, and productive CDR3s were defined as those with a C...FGXG motif and no stop codons. Clonotypes were defined as unique combinations of V-J cassette pair and CDR3 amino acid sequence. Reads were filtered by Hamming distance, with the threshold set by the sequence error rate of each sample in mapped regions. TCRdb reworked the public reads: Q25 trimming with fastp, MiXCR clone assembly, productive beta chains retained. Rows matching on CDR3 protein sequence are summarized as one entry with the most common DNA and genes. TCRdb assigned the V and J calls; the authors' analysis was not used. This sample holds roughly 100,000 distinct CDR3 sequences; around 28% were observed only once. 35% to 55% of the sample rests with the top ten.

The TCR originated in a human donor with low-grade glioma or glioblastoma, undergoing nonglioma brain surgery, or in good health (not recorded which). The sequencing sample was made of glioma tissue, nonneoplastic brain tissue, or PBMCs (not recorded which). This sequence uses TRBV4-2 and TRBJ2-5; TRBD2 is a weak D gene call, 5 bases matching. The CDR3 in this case is CASSQIVTTGIGEETQYF. The base sequence is TGTGCCAGCAGCCAAATTGTTACAACGGGGATCGGGGAAGAGACCCAGTACTTC.